This TCR beta chain is from a study of blood T cells in healthy people across ages. Across the whole study: About one barcoded beta molecule per two T cells was the capture yield of template switching.

Through a sample-barcoded 5' primer and a J-beta primer mix, a second PCR was run for roughly 7 to 11 cycles. TCRdb re-derived calls from the 5' RACE reads in MiXCR, one entry per CDR3 protein. The sample has about 830,000 distinct CDR3 sequences; 62% are singletons. Notes on the study in general: While age rose, TCR beta diversity per million T cells dropped in a roughly linear way. With unsorted PBMCs, a conclusive comparison of naive versus antigen-experienced cells was not possible. Diversity was higher, and naive CD4+ cells more numerous, in long-lived donors than in aged donors.

As regards this clonotype: Its target is not known.

The germline V and J ends were trimmed by 7 bases and 12 bases, with 16 bases remaining between them. The V gene's germline CDR1 is MNHEY and CDR2 SVGAGI. This CDR3 spans 11 amino acids. This clonotype was obtained from a man aged 30 to 45 in good health. The specimen sequenced was blood. The chain combines TRBV6-5 with TRBJ2-7; possibly TRBD2 for D (5 bases). Here the CDR3 DNA reads TGTGCCAGCAAGGAGGCTACGAGCTGGTACTTC. This codes for CASKEATSWYF.